This T cell receptor (beta chain) was retrieved from a study of Ad26.COV2.S vaccination and SARS-CoV-2 variants. Background on the study: The vaccine Ad26.COV2.S was put into the muscle once, or twice with 56 days between.

Treatment meaning: 15 to 20 received Ad26.COV2.S at low or high dose, single or two shots; about 5 received placebo; per-sample allocation not given. The samples were gathered on day 63 after the first injection of vaccine or placebo. Expressing Wuhan-strain SARS-CoV-2 spike, an Ad26 vector served as the vaccine. The data were produced by immunoSEQ multiplex PCR, yet TCRdb's version contains in-frame clones alone and is incomplete. The sample lists roughly 420,000 clones; about 88% were seen once. The CDR3 length is 15 residues. Germline loops: CDR1 SGHNT, CDR2 YYREEE (reference sequence). V dropped 5 bases and J dropped 3 bases, with 15 bases sitting between them. Only one count was recorded for this clone. Its specificity is not known. The study, taken as a whole, reports: Vaccine and placebo recipients had similar non-spike TCR breadth. Spike-specific TCR breadth in vaccine recipients exceeded that seen in placebo recipients.

The TCR sequence derives from a person aged 18-65 years who received the Ad26.COV2.S COVID-19 vaccine or a placebo. Source: peripheral blood, taken in a trial of Ad26.COV2.S vaccine versus placebo. This chain connects TRBV5-4 to TRBJ2-1; tentative D call: TRBD2 (5 bases). CDR3 sequence: CASSSRTRDYNEQFF. CDR3 nucleotides: TGTGCCAGCAGTTCCAGGACTCGAGACTACAATGAGCAGTTCTTC.